The 30 T cell receptor beta chains listed next were all sequenced from one sample in a study of spatial heterogeneity in lung cancer. Time point noted: sample taken at primary tumor resection. In each case, whole RNA from tumor, nontumor lung or frozen PBMC was sequenced unsorted. TCRdb ran MiXCR on the 5' RACE reads and lists one entry per CDR3 protein. The sample lists about 21,000 distinct CDR3 sequences, under 6% seen once, with less than 8% in the top ten. The starting material was PBMCs, obtained at surgery. The receptor set was obtained from a male donor with early-stage non-small cell lung cancer.

This clonotype was observed at least ten times. The chain is built from TRBV7-9 and TRBJ2-7, with D possibly being TRBD1 or TRBD2 (7 bases each). Trimming stripped 6 bases from V and 6 bases from J, with 21 bases between. Per germline, CDR1 SEHNR and CDR2 FQNEAQ (reference sequence). The CDR3 has 15 residues. Here the CDR3 reads CASRSATGTISEQYF. Here the CDR3 DNA reads TGTGCCAGCAGGTCGGCGACAGGGACTATCTCCGAGCAGTACTTC.

By sample fraction, this clonotype is medium-sized. V gene TRBV29-1 combines with J gene TRBJ2-1; D may be TRBD1 (6 bases). V was shortened by 7 bases and J by 5 bases, with 18 bases between the two germline ends. The CDR3 is 14 residues long. The germline gives CDR1 SQVTM, CDR2 ANQGSEA. This CDR3 is CSAIRGLSNNEQFF. The CDR3 nucleotides read TGCAGCGCGATAAGGGGGTTATCTAACAATGAGCAGTTCTTC.

This clonotype was picked up many times. The chain combines TRBV4-2 with TRBJ2-3; the match to TRBD1 covers 7 bases. The CDR3 runs 15 residues. The J segment lost 2 bases and the V segment lost 4 bases, leaving 6 bases of the junction unmatched. The germline V gene encodes CDR1 LGHNA and CDR2 YNFKEQ. The CDR3 DNA follows: TGTGCCAGCAGCCTACGGGACAGCAACACAGATACGCAGTATTTT. Its protein product is CASSLRDSNTDTQYF.

This clonotype was recorded many times. The chain's CDR3 is CAISETDGLYNEQFF. CDR3 nucleotides: TGTGCCATCAGTGAGACAGACGGACTGTACAATGAGCAGTTCTTC. The V and J genes are TRBV10-3 and TRBJ2-1; the D gene is possibly TRBD2 (5 bases). Germline values: CDR1 ENHRY, CDR2 SYGVKD. This CDR3 region has 15 residues. Between the trimmed V and J ends, which lost 2 bases and 4 bases, there was a span of 12 bases.

This clonotype occurred many times. In DNA, the CDR3 is TGTGCCACCAGCAGAGAGCCCCAGGATAATTCACCCCTCCACTTT. Its protein product is CATSREPQDNSPLHF. The gene calls are TRBV15 and TRBJ1-6; D is unresolved. This CDR3 is 15 amino acids long. Per germline, CDR1 LNHNV and CDR2 YYDKDF (reference sequence). Trimming left V 0 bases short and J 5 bases short, with 8 bases between.

The chain joins TRBV5-1 to TRBJ1-5; the D is unclear. CDR3 size: 13 residues. Germline loops: CDR1 SGHRS, CDR2 YFSETQ. The V gene lost 0 bases and the J gene lost 0 bases, with 1 base spanning the gap. As DNA, the CDR3 is TGCGCCAGCAGCTTGGTTAGCAATCAGCCCCAGCATTTT. Its protein is CASSLVSNQPQHF.

The sample holds one count of this clonotype. The J gene is TRBJ2-3, the V gene TRBV2; D is ambiguous. Germline V gives CDR1 SNHLY, CDR2 FYNNEI. The CDR3 is made up of 11 amino acids. Trimming pared 5 bases from V and 6 bases from J, leaving 6 bases between. The CDR3 bases are TGTGCCAGCAGTCGGGTTGATACGCAGTATTTT. Translating it yields CASSRVDTQYF.

This clonotype was counted many times. The genes are TRBV7-9 and TRBJ2-1; D is unclear. The CDR3 sequence is 15 residues long. Per germline, CDR1 SEHNR and CDR2 FQNEAQ (reference sequence). Between the trimmed V and J ends, which lost 1 base and 0 bases, there was a span of 7 bases. The CDR3 spells CASSLEIPSYNEQFF. The CDR3 DNA is TGTGCCAGCAGCTTAGAAATACCCTCCTACAATGAGCAGTTCTTC.

This clonotype was seen many times. The gene calls are TRBV3-1 and TRBJ2-3; 8 bases line up with TRBD1. This CDR3 contains 16 residues. The junction had 7 bases not matched to a gene; V was cut back by 0 bases and J by 5 bases. Germline loops: CDR1 LGHDT, CDR2 YNNKEL (reference sequence). This chain's CDR3 is CASSQDATGGQDTQYF. CDR3 nucleotides: TGTGCCAGCAGCCAAGATGCAACAGGGGGACAAGATACGCAGTATTTT.

This clonotype is medium-sized (0.01 to 0.1%) in the sample. The chain links TRBV29-1 to TRBJ2-1; 10 positions agree with TRBD1. This CDR3 has 14 amino acids. The germline V gene encodes CDR1 SQVTM and CDR2 ANQGSEA. Trimming took 7 bases from V and 8 from J; bases not matched to a gene: 11. As DNA, the CDR3 is TGCAGCGCCCGGACAGGGGGACGGGGGGATGAGCAGTTCTTC. Its protein is CSARTGGRGDEQFF.

This chain links TRBV11-2 with TRBJ1-4; 9 nucleotides align to TRBD1. From germline, CDR1 is SGHAT and CDR2 FQNNGV. The CDR3 contains 14 residues. V was clipped by 5 bases and J by 8 bases; unmatched bases: 6. The CDR3 DNA reads TGTGCCAGCAGCCTACAGGGGGCCCGGGAAAAACTGTTTTTT. The encoded protein is CASSLQGAREKLFF.

This clonotype was found many times. The V call is TRBV7-2, the J call TRBJ2-5; D is unresolved. V was cut by 2 bases and J by 4 bases, with 2 bases left in between. The CDR3 extends over 11 amino acids. Germline V gene data show CDR1 as SGHTA and CDR2 as FQGNSA. DNA of the CDR3: TGTGCCAGCAGCTTATCAGAGACCCAGTACTTC. Amino acids: CASSLSETQYF.

This clonotype was seen repeatedly, ten times or more. This chain connects TRBV6-5 to TRBJ1-6; TRBD1 matches at 11 bases. Germline values: CDR1 MNHEY, CDR2 SVGAGI. This CDR3 spans 15 amino acids. V shed 6 bases, J shed 11 bases, and the junction held 9 bases outside the gene matches. CDR3 DNA sequence: TGTGCCAGCAGGGAATGGACAGGGGGCTTCCCACCCCTCCACTTT. Encoded protein: CASREWTGGFPPLHF.

Many counts were recorded for this clonotype. J is TRBJ2-5 and V is TRBV5-1; a weak D match, TRBD1 (5 bases). Trimming pared 0 bases from V and 1 base from J, leaving 10 bases between. Germline V gene lookup returns CDR1 SGHRS and CDR2 YFSETQ. The CDR3 runs to 15 residues. The CDR3 here is CASSLADNIQETQYF. The CDR3 nucleotides are TGCGCCAGCAGCTTGGCGGACAACATCCAAGAGACCCAGTACTTC. The full variable domain, its missing parts supplied by reference TRBV5-1 and TRBJ2-5, is KAGVTQTPRYLIKTRGQQVTLSCSPISGHRSVSWYQQTPGQGLQFLFEYFSETQRNKGNFPGRFSGRQFSNSRSEMNVSTLELGDSALYLCASSLADNIQETQYFGPGTRLLVL.

There are many counts of this clonotype. The rearrangement uses TRBV7-2 and TRBJ1-1, with D unresolved. Trimming left V 1 base short and J 4 bases short, with 13 bases between. CDR3 length equals 15 residues. The germline V gene encodes CDR1 SGHTA and CDR2 FQGNSA. CDR3 DNA: TGTGCCAGCAGCTTAGTAGCCGGGGTGGGCACTGAAGCTTTCTTT. This codes for CASSLVAGVGTEAFF.

This clonotype was recorded at least ten times. The chain employs TRBV19 and TRBJ2-7; TRBD1 aligns across 7 bases. V gave up 3 bases and J gave up 2 bases; unmatched junction bases: 10. Per the germline V gene, CDR1 is LNHDA and CDR2 is SQIVND (reference sequence). The CDR3 spans 16 residues. CDR3 bases: TGTGCCAGTAGTATTATTGGCGACAGGGTGCCCTACGAGCAGTACTTC. Amino acids: CASSIIGDRVPYEQYF.

This clonotype was seen only a few times. This chain uses TRBV6-4 with TRBJ2-2, with 10 bases matching TRBD2. The CDR3 has 19 residues. Losses at the gene ends were 4 bases for V and 0 bases for J; bases not matched to a gene: 11. The germline gives CDR1 MRHNA, CDR2 SNTAGT. The DNA of the CDR3 is TGTGCCAGCAGTGCCAAGACTAGCGGGCGACCCCCGAACACCGGGGAGCTGTTTTTT. Encoded protein: CASSAKTSGRPPNTGELFF.

On this clonotype: This may arise from a read error, as a much more abundant clone is one base away. The V and J genes are TRBV28 and TRBJ1-5, with D perhaps matching TRBD1 (5 bases). This CDR3 spans 15 amino acids. CDR1 is MDHEN, CDR2 SYDVKM, per germline. CDR3: CVSSLFPRVNQPQHF. CDR3 sequence (DNA): TGTGTCAGCAGTTTATTCCCCAGGGTCAATCAGCCCCAGCATTTT.

This clonotype has just a few counts. A read error is possible here, since a much larger clone lies one base away. The J gene is TRBJ2-1, the V gene TRBV6-1; D not resolved. Germline V CDR1 and CDR2: MNHNS, SASEGT. The CDR3 runs to 17 residues. CDR3 amino acids: CVSSEASPRASYNEQFF. The CDR3 coding sequence is TGTGTCAGCAGTGAAGCGTCCCCCCGGGCCTCCTACAATGAGCAGTTCTTC.

This clonotype showed up many times. This chain connects TRBV7-8 to TRBJ2-7; the match to TRBD2 covers 7 bases. The CDR3 consists of 14 residues. Germline V gene sequence: CDR1 SGHVS, CDR2 FQNEAQ. V lost 1 base to trimming and J lost 4 bases; unmatched junction nucleotides: 4. The CDR3 loop is CASSLGLAQYEQYF. The DNA for the CDR3 is TGTGCCAGCAGCTTAGGACTAGCCCAATACGAGCAGTACTTC.

There are many counts of this clonotype. The J gene is TRBJ2-3, the V gene TRBV20-1, with D possibly matching TRBD2 (5 bases). The CDR3 is 16 residues long. Germline CDR1 is DFQATT and CDR2 is SNEGSKA (reference sequence). Trimming pared 0 bases from V and 0 bases from J, leaving 13 bases between. The CDR3 DNA follows: TGCAGTGCTAGAGACTTCCTAGCACATAGCACAGATACGCAGTATTTT. This translates into CSARDFLAHSTDTQYF.

This clonotype is medium-sized within its sample. This rearrangement joins TRBV29-1 to TRBJ1-4; 7 bases map to TRBD1. Unmatched junction bases numbered 7, after V lost 7 bases and J lost 5 bases. The germline V gene has CDR1 SQVTM and CDR2 ANQGSEA. CDR3 length: 13 amino acids. In nucleotides, the CDR3 is TGCAGCGGCCGGGACAGTGAAAATGAAAAACTGTTTTTT. Translation: CSGRDSENEKLFF.

This clonotype was found many times. The chain combines TRBV4-2 with TRBJ2-7, with D maybe TRBD2 (5 bases). Looked up from germline, CDR1 is LGHNA and CDR2 is YNFKEQ. V lost 4 bases to trimming and J lost 6 bases, with 16 bases between them. The CDR3 totals 14 residues. This CDR3 is CASSRDRDSPEQYF. As DNA, the CDR3 is TGTGCCAGCAGCCGGGATCGGGATTCCCCCGAGCAGTACTTC.

This clonotype has a count of ten or more. V gene TRBV11-3 combines with J gene TRBJ2-2; either TRBD1 or TRBD2 may supply D (6 bases each). Germline V gives CDR1 SGHNT, CDR2 YENEEA. The CDR3 sequence is 13 residues long. The ends were cut back, 5 bases at V and 5 bases at J, with 9 bases in the middle. The CDR3 loop reads CASSGGLTGELFF. The DNA for the CDR3 is TGTGCCAGCAGCGGGGGGCTGACCGGGGAGCTGTTTTTT. Drawing the rest from reference TRBV11-3 and TRBJ2-2, the complete variable domain is EAGVVQSPRYKIIEKKQPVAFWCNPISGHNTLYWYLQNLGQGPELLIRYENEEAVDDSQLPKDRFSAERLKGVDSTLKIQPAELGDSAVYLCASSGGLTGELFFGEGSRLTVL.

This chain joins TRBV7-2 and TRBJ2-5; 8 nucleotides agree with TRBD1. CDR3 length: 14 amino acids. V shed 2 bases, J shed 4 bases, and the junction held 3 bases outside the gene matches. Germline V lookup: CDR1 SGHTA, CDR2 FQGNSA. This CDR3 is CASSLSGQGETQYF. CDR3 nucleotide sequence: TGTGCCAGCAGCTTATCCGGACAGGGAGAGACCCAGTACTTC.

In its sample, this clonotype ranks as medium-sized (0.01 to 0.1%). The chain couples TRBV7-8 to TRBJ2-1; 11 bases fit TRBD2. CDR1 and CDR2 from the germline V gene are SGHVS and FQNEAQ. The ends lost 6 bases at V and 8 bases at J; junction bases unmatched: 9. The CDR3 is made up of 15 amino acids. The CDR3 region has the DNA TGTGCCAGCAGAACAACTAGCGGGAGACTGGATGAGCAGTTCTTC. Protein: CASRTTSGRLDEQFF.

This clonotype was observed at least ten times. The chain combines TRBV7-6 with TRBJ1-2; 9 nucleotides line up with TRBD1. Losses at the gene ends were 5 bases for V and 1 base for J; bases not matched to a gene: 11. CDR1 SGHVS and CDR2 FNYEAQ come from the germline V gene. The CDR3 is made up of 17 amino acids. Here the CDR3 reads CASSRGQGGRSNYGYTF. In DNA, the CDR3 is TGTGCCAGCAGCCGGGGACAGGGAGGTCGTAGTAACTATGGCTACACCTTC.

This rearrangement joins TRBV6-2 or TRBV6-3 to TRBJ1-1; no definite D call. Trimming took 0 bases from V and 0 from J, leaving 14 bases between them. The CDR3 totals 17 residues. Germline assignment: CDR1 MNHEY and CDR2 SVGEGT. The CDR3 nucleotides are TGTGCCAGCAGTTACTCCGAAGAAAAAGGCTTGAACACTGAAGCTTTCTTT. Its translation is CASSYSEEKGLNTEAFF.

The chain has TRBV6-5 and TRBJ1-1, with TRBD1 as a possible D gene (5 bases). Germline CDR1 and CDR2: MNHEY and SVGAGI. V lost 5 bases and J lost 0, with 10 bases in between. The CDR3 contains 14 residues. CDR3 DNA: TGTGCCAGCAGTCAAGGGACCATGAACACTGAAGCTTTCTTT. It encodes CASSQGTMNTEAFF.

V and J are TRBV27 and TRBJ2-2; D gene uncertain. Germline CDR1 and CDR2: MNHEY and SMNVEV (reference sequence). The CDR3 covers 14 residues. Trimming stripped 4 bases from V and 5 bases from J, with 11 bases between. The CDR3 sequence: CASSSSGGTGELFF. The DNA of the CDR3 is TGTGCCAGCAGTTCCTCAGGTGGAACCGGGGAGCTGTTTTTT.